The rows below give T cell receptor beta chains drawn from one sample of a study of tumor and adjacent non-tumor tissue in lung cancer. TCRdb recomputed calls from the multiplex PCR reads with MiXCR, one row per CDR3 protein. This table holds 50,000 to 60,000 distinct CDR3 sequences, roughly 69% found once. Sequenced sample: distant non-tumor lung tissue. Receptors originate from a woman aged 55-69 years with non-small cell lung cancer. Each CDR3 is given without its conserved first and last residue. The D gene is left open where the match is weak.

>TRBJ2-1|NA|TRBV12-3/TRBV12-4
ATCLRKALSPDNEQF
>TRBJ2-3|NA|TRBV28
ASSPRDSGPDTHY
>TRBJ2-7|TRBD2|TRBV20-1
STTGLAGASSSYEQY
>TRBJ2-3|TRBD2|TRBV11-2
ASSLGVAGYDTQY
>TRBJ1-2|TRBD1|TRBV28
VSGGTGGRGYT
>TRBJ2-1|TRBD2|TRBV20-1
SAKAGDVTYNEQF
>TRBJ2-2|NA|TRBV6-2/TRBV6-3
ASTYSQQRANTGELF
>TRBJ2-7|TRBD1|TRBV5-1
ASSSGTGTELY
>TRBJ2-5|NA|TRBV6-2/TRBV6-3
TSSYEIQETQC
>TRBJ2-1|NA|TRBV12-3/TRBV12-4
ASDMGLADNEQF
>TRBJ1-3|NA|TRBV11-3
TSSLRLPNTVY
>TRBJ2-7|TRBD1|TRBV6-6
ANSRHTGGDYEQN